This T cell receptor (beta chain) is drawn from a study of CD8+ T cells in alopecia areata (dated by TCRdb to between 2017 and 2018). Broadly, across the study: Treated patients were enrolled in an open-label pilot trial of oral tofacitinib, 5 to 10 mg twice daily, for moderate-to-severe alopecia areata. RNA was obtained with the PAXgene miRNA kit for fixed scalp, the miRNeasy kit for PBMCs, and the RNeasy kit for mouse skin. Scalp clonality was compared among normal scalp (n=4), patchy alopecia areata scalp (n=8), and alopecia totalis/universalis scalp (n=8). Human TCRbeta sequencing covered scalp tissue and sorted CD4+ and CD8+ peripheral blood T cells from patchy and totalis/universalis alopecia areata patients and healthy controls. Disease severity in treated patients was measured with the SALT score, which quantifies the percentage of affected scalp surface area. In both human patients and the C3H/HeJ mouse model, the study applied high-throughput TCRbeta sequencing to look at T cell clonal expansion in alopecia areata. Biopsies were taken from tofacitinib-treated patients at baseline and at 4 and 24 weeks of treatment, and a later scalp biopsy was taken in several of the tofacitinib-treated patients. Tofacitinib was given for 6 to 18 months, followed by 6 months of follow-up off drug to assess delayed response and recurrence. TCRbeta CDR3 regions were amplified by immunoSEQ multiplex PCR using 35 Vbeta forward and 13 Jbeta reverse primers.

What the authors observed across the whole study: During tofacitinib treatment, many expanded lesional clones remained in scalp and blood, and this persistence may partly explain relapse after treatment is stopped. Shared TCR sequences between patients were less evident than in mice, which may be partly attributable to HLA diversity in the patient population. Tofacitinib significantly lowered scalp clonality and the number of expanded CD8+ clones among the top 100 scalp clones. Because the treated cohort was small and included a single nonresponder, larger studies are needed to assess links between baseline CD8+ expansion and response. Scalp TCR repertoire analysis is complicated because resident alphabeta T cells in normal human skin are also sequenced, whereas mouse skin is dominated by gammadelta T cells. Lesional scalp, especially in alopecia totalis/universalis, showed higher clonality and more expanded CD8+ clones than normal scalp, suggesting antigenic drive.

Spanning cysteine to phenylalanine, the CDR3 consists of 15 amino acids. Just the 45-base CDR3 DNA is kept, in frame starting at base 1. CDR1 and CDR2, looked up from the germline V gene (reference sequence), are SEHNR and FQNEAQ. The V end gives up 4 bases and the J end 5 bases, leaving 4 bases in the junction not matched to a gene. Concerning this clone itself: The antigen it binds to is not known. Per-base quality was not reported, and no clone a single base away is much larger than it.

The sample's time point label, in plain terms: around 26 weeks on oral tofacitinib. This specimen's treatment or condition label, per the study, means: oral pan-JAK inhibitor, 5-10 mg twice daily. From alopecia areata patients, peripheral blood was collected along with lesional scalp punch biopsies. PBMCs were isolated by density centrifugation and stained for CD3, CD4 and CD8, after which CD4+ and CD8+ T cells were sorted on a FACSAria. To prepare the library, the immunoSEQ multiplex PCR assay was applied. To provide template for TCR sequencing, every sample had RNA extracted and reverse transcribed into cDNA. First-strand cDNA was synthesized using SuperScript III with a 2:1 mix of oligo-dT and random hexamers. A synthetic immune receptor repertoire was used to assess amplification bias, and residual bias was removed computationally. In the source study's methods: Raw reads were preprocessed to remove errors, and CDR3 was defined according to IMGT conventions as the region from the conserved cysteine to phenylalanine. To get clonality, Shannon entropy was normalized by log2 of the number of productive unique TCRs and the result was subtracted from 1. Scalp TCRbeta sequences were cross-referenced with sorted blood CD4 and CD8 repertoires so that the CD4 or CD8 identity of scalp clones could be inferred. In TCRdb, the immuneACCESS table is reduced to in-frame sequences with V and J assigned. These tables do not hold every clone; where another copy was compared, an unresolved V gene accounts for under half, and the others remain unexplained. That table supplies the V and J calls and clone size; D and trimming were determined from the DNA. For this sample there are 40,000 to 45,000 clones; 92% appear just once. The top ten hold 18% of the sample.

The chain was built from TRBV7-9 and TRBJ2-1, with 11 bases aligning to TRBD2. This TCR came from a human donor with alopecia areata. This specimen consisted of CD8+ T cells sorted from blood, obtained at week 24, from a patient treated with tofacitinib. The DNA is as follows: TGTGCCAGCAGCTCTTTGACTAGCGGGGACAATGAGCAGTTCTTC. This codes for CASSSLTSGDNEQFF.